This T cell receptor (beta chain) was sequenced for a study of CD8+CD57+ T cells in acquired aplastic anemia. Study details: DNA per sorted CD4+ or CD8+ sample ranged about 0.17 to 30 ug, averaging approximately 3.3 ug. Study-level points and caveats: Controls did not differ significantly from patients in CD8+ Simpson's diversity. Overlapping CD8+ CDR3 repertoires of patients and controls contained 25 to 35 shared sequences.

Concerning this clonotype: Its matching antigen is unknown.

Germline lookup yields CDR1 SQVTM and CDR2 ANQGSEA. The CDR3 consists of 14 residues. Unmatched junction bases numbered 5, after V lost 3 bases and J lost 8 bases. The template for TCR beta VDJ and CDR3 sequence profiling was genomic DNA. TCRdb re-called the reads with MiXCR, one entry per CDR3 protein. Among about 150,000 distinct CDR3 sequences listed, about 54% were seen once. Those patients picked for sequencing had displayed CD8+CD57+ cell expansion on flow cytometry. This TCR derives from a human donor with aplastic anemia. Sequencing used sorted CD4+, CD8+, or CD8+CD57+ T cells (not recorded which) from PBMCs. The rearrangement joins TRBV29-1 to TRBJ2-1; 12 nucleotides match TRBD2. CDR3 region: CSVELAGGQHEQFF. The CDR3 DNA follows: TGCAGCGTTGAGCTAGCGGGGGGGCAGCATGAGCAGTTCTTC.